This T cell receptor beta chain was profiled in a study of cytomegalovirus exposure and HLA in healthy donors. Comment on this clone: Its target is not known.

The V gene's germline CDR1 is MNHEY and CDR2 SMNVEV (reference sequence). The CDR3 is 14 residues long. Deletions cut 7 bases from V and 4 bases from J, with 11 bases between. It was with 60 Vbeta and 13 Jbeta primers that the PCR ran. Assay used: immunoSEQ multiplex PCR; TCRdb lists only in-frame clones, some missing. The table lists 150,000 to 200,000 clones, about 70% of them singletons. General study points: In an earlier analysis, most TCR beta V segments were productive about 87% or about 30% of the time. Later on, an analysis tied 15,000 to 20,000 TCR beta sequences to HLA alleles at 0.05 false discovery rate. The investigators catalogued 150 or so TCR beta chains as cytomegalovirus-associated. Donor immune exposure was known only as CMV serostatus.

The clonotype comes from a male donor in good health and CMV-seronegative. This chain joins TRBV27 and TRBJ2-6; D unresolved. The sample was PBMCs. CDR3 in DNA: TGTGCCAGCAACTTACTAAGGGGGGCCAACGTCCTGACTTTC. Encoded protein: CASNLLRGANVLTF.